The 20 T cell receptor beta chains below all came from one sample that was sequenced in a study of response to subunit inactivated influenza vaccine. TCRdb used MiXCR to reprocess the RT-PCR reads, holding one entry per CDR3 protein. The sample records almost 600,000 distinct CDR3 sequences, approximately 14% being singletons. The sample in question was PBMCs from blood, obtained 12 days after vaccination. The origin of the receptors is a man aged 50-60 years who received an inactivated influenza vaccine.

This clonotype has just a few counts. V gene TRBV28 combines with J gene TRBJ1-4; perhaps TRBD1 as D (5 bases). V was clipped by 8 bases and J by 5 bases, with 15 bases between them. The CDR3 is 14 residues long. Germline V gives CDR1 MDHEN, CDR2 SYDVKM. As DNA, the CDR3 is TGTGCCAGCGGAGGGTCGGGGGGAAATGAAAAACTGTTTTTT. It yields the protein CASGGSGGNEKLFF. Drawing the rest from reference TRBV28 and TRBJ1-4, the complete variable domain is DVKVTQSSRYLVKRTGEKVFLECVQDMDHENMFWYRQDPGLGLRLIYFSYDVKMKEKGDIPEGYSVSREKKERFSLILESASTNQTSMYLCASGGSGGNEKLFFGSGTQLSVL.

The rearrangement uses TRBV7-2 and TRBJ1-1, with D tentatively TRBD1 (6 bases). The CDR3 runs to 15 residues. Germline values: CDR1 SGHTA, CDR2 FQGNSA. Trimming shortened V by 3 bases and J by 1 base, and 12 bases separated the two germline ends. Written as DNA, the CDR3 is TGTGCCAGCAGCTTTCGGGCAGGGGCGAACACTGAAGCTTTCTTT. This gives the protein CASSFRAGANTEAFF.

The chain joins TRBV24-1 to TRBJ2-3; D is unclear. Trimming pared 4 bases from V and 2 bases from J, leaving 12 bases between. CDR1 and CDR2 (germline): KGHDR, SFDVKD. This CDR3 has 15 residues. The CDR3 coding sequence is TGTGCCACCAGTGACGACCCTCGTTTCACAGATACGCAGTATTTT. Translating it yields CATSDDPRFTDTQYF.

This clonotype was seen only a few times. The V gene is TRBV7-3, the J gene TRBJ2-1; D possibly corresponds to TRBD1 (6 bases). V was cut by 5 bases and J by 8 bases, with 13 bases left in between. CDR3 size: 13 residues. Germline-derived CDR1 and CDR2 are SGHTA and FQGTGA. The CDR3 nucleotides read TGTGCCAGCAGCACAACAGGGCTCGATGAGCAGTTCTTC. Protein sequence: CASSTTGLDEQFF. The whole variable domain, filled in from reference TRBV7-3 and TRBJ2-1, reads GAGVSQTPSNKVTEKGKYVELRCDPISGHTALYWYRQSLGQGPEFLIYFQGTGAADDSGLPNDRFFAVRPEGSVSTLKIQRTERGDSAVYLCASSTTGLDEQFFGPGTRLTVL.

This clonotype was seen a few times. The chain links TRBV10-3 to TRBJ2-1; D gene unclear. CDR1 and CDR2 from the germline V gene are ENHRY and SYGVKD. Trimming removed 4 bases from V and 6 bases from J, with 10 bases in between. This CDR3 spans 13 amino acids. The CDR3 DNA sequence: TGTGCCATCAGTGTCGGTCCGAGCAATGAGCAGTTCTTC. Translation: CAISVGPSNEQFF.

This sequence joins TRBV4-3 and TRBJ1-1; no clear D. Germline V CDR1 and CDR2: LGHNA, YSLEER. The length of the CDR3 is 14 residues. Trimming stripped 4 bases from V and 2 bases from J, with 11 bases between. The CDR3 protein is CASSLMWGNTEAFF. The CDR3 region has the DNA TGCGCCAGCAGCCTCATGTGGGGAAACACTGAAGCTTTCTTT.

At least ten counts were recorded for this clonotype. The CDR3 DNA reads as TGCGCCAGCAGCTTAATAGGAGATACGCAGTATTTT. It is translated as CASSLIGDTQYF. The V and J genes are TRBV5-1 and TRBJ2-3, with D hard to call. CDR1 and CDR2 (germline): SGHRS, YFSETQ. V shed 2 bases and J shed 5 bases, with 6 bases lying between them. The CDR3 runs to 12 residues.

CDR3 sequence (DNA): TGTGCCATCAGTGAGTCGAGGTTGACGGATGAGCAGTTCTTC. Translated, it gives CAISESRLTDEQFF. The V gene is TRBV10-3, the J gene TRBJ2-1; D gene uncertain. The germline V gene encodes CDR1 ENHRY and CDR2 SYGVKD. This CDR3 has 14 residues. V lost 0 bases, J lost 8 bases, and 11 bases lay in between.

This clonotype has more than one count but fewer than ten. The chain employs TRBV20-1 and TRBJ1-4, with D maybe TRBD1 (5 bases). The V gene lost 1 base and the J gene lost 5 bases, with 17 bases spanning the gap. CDR1 DFQATT and CDR2 SNEGSKA come from the germline V gene (reference sequence). This CDR3 contains 16 residues. In DNA form, the CDR3 reads TGCAGTGCTAGAGCAGTAAGGACACCTTTAAATGAAAAACTGTTTTTT. The encoded protein is CSARAVRTPLNEKLFF.

This sequence joins TRBV5-6 and TRBJ2-7; the D is unclear. With 3 bases removed from V and 2 bases from J, the gap between germline ends came to 12 bases. CDR1 and CDR2 from the germline V gene are SGHDT and YYEEEE. CDR3 length: 14 residues. The CDR3 is CASSSGRRPYEQYF. In nucleotides, the CDR3 is TGTGCCAGCAGCTCGGGTCGTCGCCCCTACGAGCAGTACTTC.

In this sample, this clonotype turned up a few times. The chain recombines TRBV5-6 with TRBJ2-1; D possibly corresponds to TRBD2 (6 bases). V gave up 0 bases and J gave up 0 bases, with 13 bases separating them. The germline gives CDR1 SGHDT, CDR2 YYEEEE. This CDR3 is 17 amino acids long. This CDR3 is CASSLVVSGNSYNEQFF. CDR3 coding DNA: TGTGCCAGCAGCTTGGTGGTTAGCGGTAACTCCTACAATGAGCAGTTCTTC.

The rearrangement uses TRBV24-1 and TRBJ2-7; D gene ambiguous. Germline loops: CDR1 KGHDR, CDR2 SFDVKD. CDR3 length equals 13 residues. The V end was cut by 3 bases, the J end by 0 bases, with 5 bases between. CDR3 bases: TGTGCCACCAGTGATCCAGGCTCCTACGAGCAGTACTTC. Encoded protein: CATSDPGSYEQYF.

This chain links TRBV5-1 with TRBJ2-2, with D possibly being TRBD2 (6 bases). Trimming removed 5 bases from V and 2 bases from J, with 16 bases in between. The CDR3 runs to 16 residues. From germline, CDR1 is SGHRS and CDR2 YFSETQ. DNA of the CDR3: TGCGCCAGCAGTTGGAGGTCGGGAGCAAACACCGGGGAGCTGTTTTTT. Translating gives CASSWRSGANTGELFF.

The chain couples TRBV11-2 to TRBJ2-1; perhaps TRBD2 as D (6 bases). From germline, CDR1 is SGHAT and CDR2 FQNNGV. V lost 3 bases and J lost 1, with 10 bases in between. The length of the CDR3 is 15 residues. Here the CDR3 DNA reads TGTGCCAGCAGCTTTCTTAGCGGTTCCTACAATGAGCAGTTCTTC. This encodes CASSFLSGSYNEQFF.

The gene calls are TRBV6-2 or TRBV6-3 and TRBJ1-5; D is uncertain. The germline CDR1 and CDR2 sequences are MNHEY and SVGEGT. V gave up 7 bases and J gave up 5 bases, with 12 bases separating them. The CDR3 loop spans 13 amino acids. In DNA, the CDR3 is TGTGCCAGCACCGATAAACACTATCAGCCCCAGCATTTT. Its protein is CASTDKHYQPQHF.

This chain links TRBV5-4 with TRBJ2-5, with D possibly being TRBD1 (6 bases). The germline V and J ends were trimmed by 1 base and 6 bases, with 13 bases remaining between them. The germline gives CDR1 SGHNT, CDR2 YYREEE (reference sequence). This CDR3 comprises 14 residues. DNA for the CDR3: TGTGCCAGCAGCTTGATAGAACAGGGCCAGACCCAGTACTTC. It codes for CASSLIEQGQTQYF.

This chain links TRBV20-1 with TRBJ2-3; D perhaps matches TRBD2 (5 bases). Germline V gene sequence: CDR1 DFQATT, CDR2 SNEGSKA (reference sequence). Trimming stripped 6 bases from V and 10 bases from J, with 11 bases between. The CDR3 runs to 10 residues. The DNA of the CDR3 is TGCAGTGCCCCCTCGGGGTCGCAGTATTTT. It specifies CSAPSGSQYF.

Comment on this clonotype: Since a much larger clone is just one base distant, this may be a read error. This chain links TRBV28 with TRBJ1-6; D ambiguous. V was pared by 0 bases and J by 8 bases, with 5 bases between. CDR3 length: 13 amino acids. From germline, CDR1 is MDHEN and CDR2 SYDVKM. The CDR3 DNA follows: TGTGCCAGCAGTTTATGGGGCGATTCACCCCTCCACTTT. Translating it yields CASSLWGDSPLHF.

This clonotype was counted at least ten times. The chain uses TRBV4-3 and TRBJ2-1, with 8 bases aligning to TRBD2. The ends lost 3 bases at V and 8 bases at J; junction bases unmatched: 12. The CDR3 consists of 16 residues. The V gene's germline CDR1 is LGHNA and CDR2 YSLEER. CDR3 DNA: TGCGCCAGCAGCCAGATTACTAGCGGCAAAAGCCATGAGCAGTTCTTC. As protein: CASSQITSGKSHEQFF.

The rearrangement links TRBV7-9 to TRBJ2-2; 7 bases align to TRBD2. J lost 6 bases, V lost 5 bases, and 3 bases had no gene match. This CDR3 spans 13 amino acids. Looked up from germline, CDR1 is SEHNR and CDR2 is FQNEAQ (reference sequence). CDR3 DNA: TGTGCCAGCAGCCGGGACTACTCCGGGGAGCTGTTTTTT. This sequence encodes CASSRDYSGELFF.